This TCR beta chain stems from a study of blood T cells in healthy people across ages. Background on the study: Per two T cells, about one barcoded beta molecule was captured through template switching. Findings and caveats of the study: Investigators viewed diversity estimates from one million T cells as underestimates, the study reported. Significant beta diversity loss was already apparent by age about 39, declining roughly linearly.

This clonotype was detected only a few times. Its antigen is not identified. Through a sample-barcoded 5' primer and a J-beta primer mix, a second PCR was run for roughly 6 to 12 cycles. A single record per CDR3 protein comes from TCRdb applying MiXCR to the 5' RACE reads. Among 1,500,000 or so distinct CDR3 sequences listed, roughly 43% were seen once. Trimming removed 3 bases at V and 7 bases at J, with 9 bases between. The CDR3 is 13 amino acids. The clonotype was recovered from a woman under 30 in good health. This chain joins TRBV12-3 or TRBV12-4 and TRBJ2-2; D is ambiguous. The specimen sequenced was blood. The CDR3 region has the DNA TGTGCCAGCAGTTTTGGGATCTACGGGGAGCTGTTTTTT. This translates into CASSFGIYGELFF.